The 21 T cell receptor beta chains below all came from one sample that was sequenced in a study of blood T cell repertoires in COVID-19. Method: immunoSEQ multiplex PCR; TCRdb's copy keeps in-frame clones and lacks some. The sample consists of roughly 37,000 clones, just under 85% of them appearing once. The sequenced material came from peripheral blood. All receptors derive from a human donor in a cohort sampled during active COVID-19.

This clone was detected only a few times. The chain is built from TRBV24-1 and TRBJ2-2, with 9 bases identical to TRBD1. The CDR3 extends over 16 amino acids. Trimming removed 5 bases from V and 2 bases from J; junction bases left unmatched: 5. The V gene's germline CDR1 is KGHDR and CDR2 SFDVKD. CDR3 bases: TGTGCCACCAGTGGGGGACAGGGTTCCAACACCGGGGAGCTGTTTTTT. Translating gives CATSGGQGSNTGELFF.

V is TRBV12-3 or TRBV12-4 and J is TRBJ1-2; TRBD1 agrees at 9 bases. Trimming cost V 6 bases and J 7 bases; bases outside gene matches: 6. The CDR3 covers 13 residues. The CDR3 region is CASSRDRASGYTF. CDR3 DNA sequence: TGTGCCAGCAGCAGGGACAGGGCGTCTGGCTACACCTTC.

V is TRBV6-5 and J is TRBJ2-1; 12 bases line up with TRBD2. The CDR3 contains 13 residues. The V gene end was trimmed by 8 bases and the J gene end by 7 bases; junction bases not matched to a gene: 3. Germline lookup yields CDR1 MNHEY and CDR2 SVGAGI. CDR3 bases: TGTGCCAGCGCTAGCGGGGGGGCAAATGAGCAGTTCTTC. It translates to CASASGGANEQFF.

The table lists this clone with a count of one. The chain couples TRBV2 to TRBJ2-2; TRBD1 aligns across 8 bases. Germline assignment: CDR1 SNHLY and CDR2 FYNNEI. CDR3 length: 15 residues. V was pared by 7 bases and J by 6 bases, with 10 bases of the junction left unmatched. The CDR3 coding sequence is TGTGCCAGCACAGCCGGACAGGGTAGGCCCGGGGAGCTGTTTTTT. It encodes CASTAGQGRPGELFF.

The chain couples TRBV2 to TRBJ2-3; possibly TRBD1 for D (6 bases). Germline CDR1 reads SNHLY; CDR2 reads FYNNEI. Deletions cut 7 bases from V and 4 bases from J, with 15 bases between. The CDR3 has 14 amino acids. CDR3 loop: CASKRTVSPDTQYF. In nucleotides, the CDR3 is TGTGCCAGCAAGAGGACAGTTTCCCCAGATACGCAGTATTTT.

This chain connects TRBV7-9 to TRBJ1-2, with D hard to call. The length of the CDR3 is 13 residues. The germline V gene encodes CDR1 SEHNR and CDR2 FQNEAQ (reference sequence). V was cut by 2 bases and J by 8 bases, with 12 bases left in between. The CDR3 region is CASSLPVWSGYTF. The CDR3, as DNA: TGTGCCAGCAGCTTACCGGTATGGAGCGGCTACACCTTC.

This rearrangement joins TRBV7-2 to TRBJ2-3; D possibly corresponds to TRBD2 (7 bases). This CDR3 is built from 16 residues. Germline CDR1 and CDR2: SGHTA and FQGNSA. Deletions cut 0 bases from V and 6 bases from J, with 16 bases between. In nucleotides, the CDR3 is TGTGCCAGCAGCTTAGCGGGGGGGCCGTATGGGGATACGCAGTATTTT. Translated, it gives CASSLAGGPYGDTQYF. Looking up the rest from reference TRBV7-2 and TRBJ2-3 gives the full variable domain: GAGVSQSPSNKVTEKGKDVELRCDPISGHTALYWYRQSLGQGLEFLIYFQGNSAPDKSGLPSDRFSAERTGGSVSTLTIQRTQQEDSAVYLCASSLAGGPYGDTQYFGPGTRLTVL.

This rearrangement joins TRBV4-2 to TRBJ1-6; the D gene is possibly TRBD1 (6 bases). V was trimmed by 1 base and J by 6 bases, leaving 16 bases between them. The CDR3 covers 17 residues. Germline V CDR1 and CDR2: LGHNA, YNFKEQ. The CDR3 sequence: CASSQASGGAGNSPLHF. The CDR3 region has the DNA TGTGCCAGCAGCCAAGCTTCTGGGGGCGCGGGTAATTCACCCCTCCACTTT.

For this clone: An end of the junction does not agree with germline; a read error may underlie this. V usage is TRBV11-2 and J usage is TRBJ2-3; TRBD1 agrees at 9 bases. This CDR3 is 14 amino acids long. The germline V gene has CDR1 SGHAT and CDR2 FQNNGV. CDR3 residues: CASSVDRGMDTQYF. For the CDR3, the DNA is TGTGCCAGCAGCGTAGACAGGGGGATGGATACGCAGTATTTT.

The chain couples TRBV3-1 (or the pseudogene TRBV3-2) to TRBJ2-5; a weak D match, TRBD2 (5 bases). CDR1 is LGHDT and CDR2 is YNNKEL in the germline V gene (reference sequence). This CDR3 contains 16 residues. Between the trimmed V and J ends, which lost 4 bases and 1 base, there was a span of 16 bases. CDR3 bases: TGTGCCAGCAGCCCTGGGGTTGGAGGTTCCCAAGAGACCCAGTACTTC. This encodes CASSPGVGGSQETQYF.

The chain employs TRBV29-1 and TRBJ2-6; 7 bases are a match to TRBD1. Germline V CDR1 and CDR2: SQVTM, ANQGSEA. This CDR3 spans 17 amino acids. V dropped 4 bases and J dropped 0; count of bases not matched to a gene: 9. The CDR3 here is CSVVFFEGASGANVLTF. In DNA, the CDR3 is TGCAGCGTTGTATTTTTTGAGGGGGCCTCTGGGGCCAACGTCCTGACTTTC. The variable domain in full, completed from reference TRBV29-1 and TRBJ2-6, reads SAVISQKPSRDICQRGTSLTIQCQVDSQVTMMFWYRQQPGQSLTLIATANQGSEATYESGFVIDKFPISRPNLTFSTLTVSNMSPEDSSIYLCSVVFFEGASGANVLTFGAGSRLTVL.

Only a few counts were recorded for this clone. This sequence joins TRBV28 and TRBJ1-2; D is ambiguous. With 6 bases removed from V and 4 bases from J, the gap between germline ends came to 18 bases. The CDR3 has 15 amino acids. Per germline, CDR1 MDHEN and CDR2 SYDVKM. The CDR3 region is CASSRVFHFSYGYTF. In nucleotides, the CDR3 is TGTGCCAGCAGCCGGGTCTTCCACTTTAGCTATGGCTACACCTTC.

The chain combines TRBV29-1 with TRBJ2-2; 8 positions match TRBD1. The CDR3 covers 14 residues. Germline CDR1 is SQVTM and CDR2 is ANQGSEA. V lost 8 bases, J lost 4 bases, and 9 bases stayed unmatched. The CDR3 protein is CSTDRGSTTGELFF. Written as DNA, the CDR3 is TGCAGCACCGACAGGGGTTCGACCACCGGGGAGCTGTTTTTT.

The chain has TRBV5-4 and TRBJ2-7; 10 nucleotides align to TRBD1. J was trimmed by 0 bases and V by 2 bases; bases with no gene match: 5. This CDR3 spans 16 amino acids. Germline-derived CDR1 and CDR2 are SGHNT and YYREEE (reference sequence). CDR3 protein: CASSLPGQGLSYEQYF. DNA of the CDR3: TGTGCCAGCAGCTTACCGGGACAGGGGCTCTCCTACGAGCAGTACTTC.

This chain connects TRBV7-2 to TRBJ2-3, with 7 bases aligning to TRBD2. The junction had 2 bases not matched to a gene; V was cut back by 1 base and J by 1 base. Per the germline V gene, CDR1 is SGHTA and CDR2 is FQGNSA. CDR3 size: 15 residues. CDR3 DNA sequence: TGTGCCAGCAGCTTAGTTGCGGGGGGCACAGATACGCAGTATTTT. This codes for CASSLVAGGTDTQYF.

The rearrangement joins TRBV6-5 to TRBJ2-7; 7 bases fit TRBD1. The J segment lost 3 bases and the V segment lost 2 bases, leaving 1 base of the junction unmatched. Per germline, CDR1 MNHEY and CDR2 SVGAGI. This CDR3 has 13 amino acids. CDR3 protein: CASSYRTGYEQYF. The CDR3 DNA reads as TGTGCCAGCAGTTACCGGACAGGCTACGAGCAGTACTTC.

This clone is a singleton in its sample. The DNA of the CDR3 is TGTGCCAGCAGCTTCAATCCCGTCCCGGGGCAAGAGACCCAGTACTTC. Protein product: CASSFNPVPGQETQYF. The chain carries TRBV5-6 and TRBJ2-5, with a possible D match to TRBD2 (5 bases). CDR3 size: 16 residues. V gave up 2 bases and J gave up 2 bases, with 16 bases separating them. CDR1 and CDR2 from the germline V gene are SGHDT and YYEEEE.

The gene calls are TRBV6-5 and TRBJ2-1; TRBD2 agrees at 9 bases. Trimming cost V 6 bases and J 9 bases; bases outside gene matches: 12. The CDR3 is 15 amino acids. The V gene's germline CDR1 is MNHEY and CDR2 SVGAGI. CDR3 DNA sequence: TGTGCCAGCAGCCTGACCCGAGCGGGGGGTGGTGAGCAGTTCTTC. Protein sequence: CASSLTRAGGGEQFF.

For the CDR3, the DNA is TGTGCCAGCAGCTTAAACCTAGCAGGGGGTACGGATACGCAGTATTTT. It specifies CASSLNLAGGTDTQYF. J is TRBJ2-3 and V is TRBV7-3; 7 bases fit TRBD1. The V segment lost 1 base and the J segment 6 bases; nucleotides outside the gene matches: 10. Per the germline V gene, CDR1 is SGHTA and CDR2 is FQGTGA. The CDR3 is 16 amino acids.

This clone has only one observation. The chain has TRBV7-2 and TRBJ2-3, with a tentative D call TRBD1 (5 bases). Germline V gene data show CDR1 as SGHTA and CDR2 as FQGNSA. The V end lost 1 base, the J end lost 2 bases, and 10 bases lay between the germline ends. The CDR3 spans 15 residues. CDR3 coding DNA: TGTGCCAGCAGCTTAGTTTCAGGGCTCACAGATACGCAGTATTTT. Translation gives CASSLVSGLTDTQYF.

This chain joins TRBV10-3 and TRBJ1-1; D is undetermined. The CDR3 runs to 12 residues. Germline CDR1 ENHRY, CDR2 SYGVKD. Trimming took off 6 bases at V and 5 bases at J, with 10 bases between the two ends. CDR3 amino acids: CAIRGLGTEAFF. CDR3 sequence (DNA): TGTGCCATCAGAGGACTGGGGACTGAAGCTTTCTTT.